This is a list of T cell receptor beta chains from one sample in a study of blood T cell repertoires in COVID-19. Clones were read by immunoSEQ multiplex PCR, and TCRdb kept only the in-frame ones, dropping some. The table shows around 250,000 clones, with 91% occurring only once. Sequenced input: PBMCs or T cells enriched from blood (not recorded which). These receptors were collected from a human donor in a cohort exposed to, infected with or recovered from COVID-19 (not recorded which). The donor label of this sample is uncertain. CDR3s include the opening cysteine and the closing phenylalanine or tryptophan. The D gene is left open where the match is weak. Part of the rows lack a size; the others show once, few, many or a class for expanded clones.

CDR3: CASSSAGLNNEQFF
DNA: TGTGCCAGCAGCTCAGCGGGCCTAAACAATGAGCAGTTCTTC
D: .
V: TRBV7-8
length: 14
J: TRBJ2-1
size: .

CDR3: CATSRERTGQETQYF
DNA: TGTGCCACCAGCAGAGAGAGGACAGGCCAAGAGACCCAGTACTTC
D: TRBD1
V: TRBV15
length: 15
J: TRBJ2-5
size: .

CDR3: CASRQGVIMGYTF
DNA: TGTGCCAGCAGGCAGGGCGTAATTATGGGCTACACCTTC
D: .
V: TRBV2
length: 13
J: TRBJ1-2
size: .

CDR3: CATFQGGGVTEAFF
DNA: TGTGCCACCTTCCAGGGGGGTGGAGTCACTGAAGCTTTCTTT
D: TRBD1
V: TRBV6-5
length: 14
J: TRBJ1-1
size: .

CDR3: CASSWQASTNEKLFF
DNA: TGTGCCAGCAGCTGGCAGGCATCAACTAATGAAAAACTGTTTTTT
D: .
V: TRBV11-2
length: 15
J: TRBJ1-4
size: .

CDR3: CASTQRGGETQYF
DNA: TGTGCCAGCACCCAGAGGGGGGGAGAGACCCAGTACTTC
D: .
V: TRBV7-2
length: 13
J: TRBJ2-5
size: few

CDR3: CASSPRDSRNSPLHF
DNA: TGCGCCAGCAGCCCCCGGGACAGCCGGAATTCACCCCTCCACTTT
D: TRBD1
V: TRBV5-1
length: 15
J: TRBJ1-6
size: .

CDR3: CASSYSLAGGSDTQYF
DNA: TGTGCCAGCAGTTACTCTCTAGCGGGGGGGTCAGATACGCAGTATTTT
D: TRBD2
V: TRBV6-5
length: 16
J: TRBJ2-3
size: few

CDR3: CASSKGDYSYNEQFF
DNA: TGTGCCAGTAGTAAGGGGGACTATTCCTACAATGAGCAGTTCTTC
D: .
V: TRBV19
length: 15
J: TRBJ2-1
size: once

CDR3: CAISDQTGDASYGYTF
DNA: TGTGCCATCAGTGACCAGACAGGGGACGCTAGCTATGGCTACACCTTC
D: TRBD1
V: TRBV10-3
length: 16
J: TRBJ1-2
size: .

CDR3: CASSQGLAAYYEQYF
DNA: TGCGCCAGCAGCCAAGGACTAGCGGCATACTACGAGCAGTACTTC
D: TRBD2
V: TRBV4-1
length: 15
J: TRBJ2-7
size: .

CDR3: CASSKNSYNSPLHF
DNA: TGTGCCAGCAGCAAGAACAGTTATAATTCACCCCTCCACTTT
D: .
V: TRBV21-1
length: 14
J: TRBJ1-6
size: few

CDR3: CATSGGPAAIYGYTF
DNA: TGTGCCACCAGTGGAGGGCCCGCAGCAATCTATGGCTACACCTTC
D: .
V: TRBV24-1
length: 15
J: TRBJ1-2
size: .

CDR3: CASSPSVETTRYNTEAFF
DNA: TGTGCCAGCTCACCCTCCGTCGAGACAACCCGATACAACACTGAAGCTTTCTTT
D: .
V: TRBV18
length: 18
J: TRBJ1-1
size: .

CDR3: CASSPQGSRNSPLHF
DNA: TGCGCCAGCAGCCCCCAGGGGTCGAGGAATTCACCCCTCCACTTT
D: .
V: TRBV4-1
length: 15
J: TRBJ1-6
size: .

CDR3: CASSLSGTGIDDYGYTF
DNA: TGTGCCAGCAGTTTAAGCGGGACAGGGATAGACGACTATGGCTACACCTTC
D: TRBD1
V: TRBV28
length: 17
J: TRBJ1-2
size: .

CDR3: CASNDGADAFF
DNA: TGCGCCAGCAATGATGGCGCGGATGCTTTCTTT
D: .
V: TRBV10-1
length: 11
J: TRBJ1-1
size: once

CDR3: CASSGPGSQPQHF
DNA: TGTGCCAGCAGTGGCCCCGGGAGCCAGCCCCAGCATTTT
D: .
V: TRBV9
length: 13
J: TRBJ1-5
size: .

CDR3: CASSLNQPQHF
DNA: TGTGCCAGCAGCCTAAATCAGCCCCAGCATTTT
D: .
V: TRBV7-6
length: 11
J: TRBJ1-5
size: .

CDR3: CASSQDDLRTGPYEQYF
DNA: TGTGCCAGCAGCCAAGATGATCTCCGGACAGGGCCCTACGAGCAGTACTTC
D: TRBD1
V: TRBV3-1/TRBV3-2
length: 17
J: TRBJ2-7
size: .

CDR3: CAWGKQGAGEKLFF
DNA: TGTGCCTGGGGGAAACAGGGGGCGGGTGAAAAACTGTTTTTT
D: TRBD1
V: TRBV30
length: 14
J: TRBJ1-4
size: .

CDR3: CASNRQGNQPQHF
DNA: TGTGCCAGCAACCGACAGGGTAATCAGCCCCAGCATTTT
D: TRBD1
V: TRBV7-8
length: 13
J: TRBJ1-5
size: .

CDR3: CASSQVAGKNTGELFF
DNA: TGTGCCAGCAGCCAAGTCGCGGGCAAGAACACCGGGGAGCTGTTTTTT
D: .
V: TRBV4-2
length: 16
J: TRBJ2-2
size: .

CDR3: CSVTGVFTEAFF
DNA: TGCAGCGTTACGGGGGTTTTCACTGAAGCTTTCTTT
D: .
V: TRBV29-1
length: 12
J: TRBJ1-1
size: .

CDR3: CASSPQEERIQETQYF
DNA: TGCGCCAGCAGCCCCCAAGAGGAGCGGATCCAAGAGACCCAGTACTTC
D: .
V: TRBV4-1
length: 16
J: TRBJ2-5
size: .

CDR3: CASSEGFNQPQHF
DNA: TGTGCCAGCAGCGAGGGATTTAATCAGCCCCAGCATTTT
D: .
V: TRBV11-2
length: 13
J: TRBJ1-5
size: once

CDR3: CASSSPGSGNTIYF
DNA: TGTGCCAGCAGTTCCCCAGGGTCTGGAAACACCATATATTTT
D: .
V: TRBV6-5
length: 14
J: TRBJ1-3
size: .

CDR3: CASSPFRQGWNTEAFF
DNA: TGTGCCAGCAGCCCATTTCGACAGGGTTGGAACACTGAAGCTTTCTTT
D: TRBD1
V: TRBV7-2
length: 16
J: TRBJ1-1
size: .

CDR3: CASSHWRISGANVLTF
DNA: TGTGCCAGCAGCCATTGGCGGATCTCTGGGGCCAACGTCCTGACTTTC
D: .
V: TRBV3-1/TRBV3-2
length: 16
J: TRBJ2-6
size: .

CDR3: CASGTTGGEAFF
DNA: TGCGCCAGCGGGACTACAGGGGGTGAAGCTTTCTTT
D: TRBD1
V: TRBV10-1
length: 12
J: TRBJ1-1
size: few

CDR3: CASSLDSGPNQPQHF
DNA: TGTGCCAGCAGCTTGGACAGTGGCCCAAATCAGCCCCAGCATTTT
D: .
V: TRBV5-4
length: 15
J: TRBJ1-5
size: few

CDR3: CASSIRGTEAFF
DNA: TGTGCCAGCAGCATCAGAGGCACTGAAGCTTTCTTT
D: .
V: TRBV13
length: 12
J: TRBJ1-1
size: .

CDR3: CASSPTRGGNGELFF
DNA: TGTGCCAGCAGCCCAACCCGGGGGGGGAACGGGGAGCTGTTTTTT
D: TRBD2
V: TRBV7-2
length: 15
J: TRBJ2-2
size: .

CDR3: CASSNLLGPNEKLFF
DNA: TGTGCCAGCAGCAACTTGTTGGGCCCTAATGAAAAACTGTTTTTT
D: .
V: TRBV7-9
length: 15
J: TRBJ1-4
size: .

CDR3: CASSPRTSGGVMNTEAFF
DNA: TGTGCCAGCTCACCCCGAACCAGTGGAGGGGTGATGAACACTGAAGCTTTCTTT
D: .
V: TRBV18
length: 18
J: TRBJ1-1
size: .

CDR3: CASTSSGGALDEQFF
DNA: TGTGCCAGCACCTCTAGCGGGGGGGCCCTGGATGAGCAGTTCTTC
D: TRBD2
V: TRBV7-2
length: 15
J: TRBJ2-1
size: once

CDR3: CASSASLTQPQHF
DNA: TGTGCCAGCAGTGCTAGCCTTACGCAGCCCCAGCATTTT
D: .
V: TRBV12-3/TRBV12-4
length: 13
J: TRBJ1-5
size: .

CDR3: CASSVGTSGLFEQYF
DNA: TGTGCCAGCAGCGTCGGGACTAGCGGGCTTTTCGAGCAGTACTTC
D: TRBD2
V: TRBV9
length: 15
J: TRBJ2-7
size: .

CDR3: CASSSGLLKLNTEAFF
DNA: TGCGCCAGCAGCTCAGGACTACTAAAACTGAACACTGAAGCTTTCTTT
D: .
V: TRBV5-1
length: 16
J: TRBJ1-1
size: .

CDR3: CASSLPGLAGANEQFF
DNA: TGTGCCAGCAGCCTCCCGGGACTAGCAGGAGCCAATGAGCAGTTCTTC
D: TRBD2
V: TRBV13
length: 16
J: TRBJ2-1
size: .

CDR3: CASSQTGGQPQHF
DNA: TGTGCCAGCAGCCAGACAGGGGGACAGCCCCAGCATTTT
D: TRBD1
V: TRBV7-9
length: 13
J: TRBJ1-5
size: .

CDR3: CASSGRTGIEEKLFF
DNA: TGTGCCAGCAGCGGCCGGACAGGGATCGAGGAAAAACTGTTTTTT
D: TRBD1
V: TRBV9
length: 15
J: TRBJ1-4
size: .

CDR3: CASSPGQGGYGYTF
DNA: TGTGCCAGCAGCCCCGGACAGGGAGGCTATGGCTACACCTTC
D: TRBD1
V: TRBV7-3
length: 14
J: TRBJ1-2
size: .

CDR3: CSASPNSIGNTIYF
DNA: TGCAGTGCTAGTCCGAACAGCATCGGAAACACCATATATTTT
D: .
V: TRBV20-1
length: 14
J: TRBJ1-3
size: .

CDR3: CSASGGMNTEAFF
DNA: TGCAGTGCTAGTGGCGGAATGAACACTGAAGCTTTCTTT
D: .
V: TRBV20-1
length: 13
J: TRBJ1-1
size: .

CDR3: CASSYSTSGQGYSYEQYF
DNA: TGCGCCAGCAGCTACTCTACGTCCGGACAGGGATACTCCTACGAGCAGTACTTC
D: TRBD1
V: TRBV5-1
length: 18
J: TRBJ2-7
size: .

CDR3: CSVEDPGTGGFGYTF
DNA: TGCAGCGTTGAAGATCCCGGGACAGGGGGCTTTGGCTACACCTTC
D: TRBD1
V: TRBV29-1
length: 15
J: TRBJ1-2
size: .

CDR3: CAWSVVGQAEAFF
DNA: TGTGCCTGGAGTGTAGTGGGGCAGGCTGAAGCTTTCTTT
D: .
V: TRBV30
length: 13
J: TRBJ1-1
size: once

CDR3: CAWSAPQDAGGEQYF
DNA: TGTGCCTGGAGTGCCCCCCAGGACGCCGGGGGAGAGCAGTACTTC
D: .
V: TRBV30
length: 15
J: TRBJ2-7
size: .

CDR3: CASSTTPGQGDYGYTF
DNA: TGTGCCAGTAGTACCACTCCGGGACAGGGGGACTATGGCTACACCTTC
D: TRBD1
V: TRBV19
length: 16
J: TRBJ1-2
size: few

CDR3: CASSWDRAPYEQYF
DNA: TGTGCCAGCAGTTGGGACAGGGCGCCCTACGAGCAGTACTTC
D: TRBD1
V: TRBV6-5
length: 14
J: TRBJ2-7
size: once

CDR3: CASSYQGGRGTDTQYF
DNA: TGTGCCAGCAGCTACCAAGGGGGCAGAGGCACAGATACGCAGTATTTT
D: TRBD1
V: TRBV5-8
length: 16
J: TRBJ2-3
size: once

CDR3: CASSLLWGSEAFF
DNA: TGTGCCAGCAGTTTATTGTGGGGCTCTGAAGCTTTCTTT
D: .
V: TRBV28
length: 13
J: TRBJ1-1
size: .

CDR3: CATSDFRTSGASYNEQFF
DNA: TGTGCCACCAGTGATTTCCGGACTAGCGGGGCCTCCTACAATGAGCAGTTCTTC
D: TRBD2
V: TRBV24-1
length: 18
J: TRBJ2-1
size: .

CDR3: CASGGTIANTIYF
DNA: TGTGCCAGCGGGGGGACTATTGCGAACACCATATATTTT
D: .
V: TRBV9
length: 13
J: TRBJ1-3
size: .

CDR3: CASSVAGASTDTQYF
DNA: TGTGCCAGCAGCGTGGCGGGGGCTAGCACAGATACGCAGTATTTT
D: .
V: TRBV9
length: 15
J: TRBJ2-3
size: .

CDR3: CASSQDPSKLGSYNSPLHF
DNA: TGTGCCAGCAGCCAAGATCCTAGTAAGCTGGGCTCCTATAATTCACCCCTCCACTTT
D: .
V: TRBV3-1/TRBV3-2
length: 19
J: TRBJ1-6
size: .

CDR3: CASAPDRDTYNEQFF
DNA: TGTGCCAGCGCGCCGGACAGGGACACCTACAATGAGCAGTTCTTC
D: TRBD1
V: TRBV6-4
length: 15
J: TRBJ2-1
size: .